This T cell receptor beta chain stems from a study of T-cell reconstitution after alpha-beta-depleted transplantation in children. Study results and limitations: Surviving recipient T cells and thymic progenitors produced the high day-60 TCRbeta diversity seen in some patients. T-cell numbers and diversity, one year after transplant, stemmed largely from T cells that were newly produced.

CDR1 SGHKS and CDR2 YYEKEE come from the germline V gene (reference sequence). The CDR3 has 14 amino acids. V lost 4 bases to trimming and J lost 5 bases; unmatched junction nucleotides: 6. Researchers prepared the TCRbeta library using unique molecular identifiers, the study reports. TCRdb reanalysed the PCR reads using MiXCR and keeps one entry per CDR3 protein. The table has around 270,000 distinct CDR3 sequences, about 9.5% seen once; the top ten hold around 7.6%. This clonotype was recorded many times. The antigen is undetermined. The TCR was taken from a boy younger than two with acute myeloid leukemia, due to receive a stem cell transplant. The genes are TRBV5-5 and TRBJ2-5, with TRBD1 identical over 9 bases. The material was PBMCs, obtained before TCRalphabeta/CD19-depleted stem cell transplant. CDR3 residues: CASSPGQGAETQYF. The CDR3 nucleotides are TGTGCCAGCAGCCCGGGACAGGGCGCGGAGACCCAGTACTTC.